These 8 T cell receptor beta chains originate from one sample sequenced in a study of T cells in Graves' hyperthyroidism and ophthalmopathy. TCR beta CDR3 regions were amplified from RNA. The primer set for the first-round RT-PCR of the TCR CDR3 was HTBI. TCRdb processed the multiplex PCR reads anew with MiXCR; each CDR3 protein has one entry. The sample has more than 350,000 distinct CDR3 sequences; roughly 15% are singletons. Sequenced sample: blood. The receptors were gathered from a woman aged 60-75 years with Graves' ophthalmopathy.

The chain combines TRBV5-1 with TRBJ2-3; 9 positions match TRBD2. V shed 2 bases and J 2 bases; nucleotides not matched to a gene: 3. Germline CDR1 and CDR2: SGHRS and YFSETQ. CDR3 length: 15 residues. Here the CDR3 reads CASSFAGGITDTQYF. The CDR3 DNA reads as TGCGCCAGCAGCTTTGCGGGAGGGATCACAGATACGCAGTATTTT.

This clonotype has at least ten counts. The chain recombines TRBV11-3 with TRBJ2-2, with 7 positions matching TRBD1. The ends lost 1 base at V and 6 bases at J; junction bases unmatched: 2. This CDR3 contains 14 residues. Germline assignment: CDR1 SGHNT and CDR2 YENEEA. CDR3 sequence reads: CASSLGTGSGELFF. The CDR3 nucleotides read TGTGCCAGCAGCTTAGGGACAGGCTCCGGGGAGCTGTTTTTT.

This clonotype was recorded many times. Here the CDR3 DNA reads TGCGCCAGCAGCCAAGTTAACCTCGTTGCCACCGGGGAGCTGTTTTTT. It yields the protein CASSQVNLVATGELFF. This sequence joins TRBV4-1 and TRBJ2-2; D is unresolved. This CDR3 contains 16 residues. Germline V gene sequence: CDR1 MGHRA, CDR2 YSYEKL. The V and J ends lost 1 base and 4 bases respectively, with 13 bases between them.

This clonotype has at least ten counts. V and J are TRBV2 and TRBJ2-1, with D uncertain. Germline V gene sequence: CDR1 SNHLY, CDR2 FYNNEI. The CDR3 runs to 14 residues. Deletions cut 4 bases from V and 2 bases from J, with 9 bases between. For the CDR3, the DNA is TGTGCCAGCAGTGTTGCTAGTGCCTACAATGAGCAGTTCTTC. Its translation is CASSVASAYNEQFF.

This clonotype was recorded only once. This chain connects TRBV9 to TRBJ1-3; D call uncertain. Trimming pared 5 bases from V and 0 bases from J, leaving 12 bases between. Germline CDR1 SGDLS, CDR2 YYNGEE. The CDR3 consists of 15 residues. CDR3 nucleotides: TGTGCCAGCAGTTTCGGAGCCAGCTCTGGAAACACCATATATTTT. This codes for CASSFGASSGNTIYF.

This sequence joins TRBV6-1 and TRBJ1-5; 7 bases are a match to TRBD1. Looked up from germline, CDR1 is MNHNS and CDR2 is SASEGT. The CDR3 covers 14 residues. Trimming at V came to 6 bases and at J to 5 bases, leaving 7 bases not matched to a gene. DNA for the CDR3: TGTGCCAGCAGGGGGGACAGCCAGTATCAGCCCCAGCATTTT. Its translation: CASRGDSQYQPQHF.

This clonotype has at least ten counts. The V and J genes are TRBV7-2 and TRBJ2-3, with D tentatively TRBD1 (5 bases). The CDR3 spans 14 residues. Trimming took off 11 bases at V and 6 bases at J, with 21 bases between the two ends. CDR1 and CDR2 (germline): SGHTA, FQGNSA. The CDR3 is CASQRRATADTQYF. CDR3 in DNA: TGTGCCTCCCAGCGCAGGGCCACGGCGGATACGCAGTATTTT. The full variable domain, completed using reference TRBV7-2 and TRBJ2-3, is GAGVSQSPSNKVTEKGKDVELRCDPISGHTALYWYRQSLGQGLEFLIYFQGNSAPDKSGLPSDRFSAERTGGSVSTLTIQRTQQEDSAVYLCASQRRATADTQYFGPGTRLTVL.

With regard to this clonotype: Since a much larger clone is just one base distant, this may be a read error. The conserved closing phenylalanine or tryptophan is absent in this CDR3, likely reflecting a read error. The chain links TRBV6-1 to TRBJ2-5; TRBD1 matches at 7 bases. CDR1 and CDR2 (germline): MNHNS, SASEGT. V lost 6 bases and J lost 6; bases outside the gene matches: 10. CDR3 length: 14 amino acids. CDR3 residues: CASSPDRERQTQYL. The CDR3, as DNA: TGTGCCAGCAGCCCCGACAGGGAACGACAGACCCAGTACCTC.